The clone carrying this T cell receptor (beta chain) was counted a few times. The V and J ends lost 1 base and 7 bases respectively, with 6 bases between them. The CDR3 totals 12 residues. The V gene's germline CDR1 is SGHRS and CDR2 YFSETQ. A library of TCRbeta sequences, prepared with unique molecular identifiers, was generated. TCRdb re-analysed the PCR reads in MiXCR, keeping a single row per CDR3 protein. The sample records hundreds of thousands of distinct CDR3 sequences, about a sixth being singletons. This entry belongs to a study of T-cell reconstitution after alpha-beta-depleted transplantation in children.

This sample comprised PBMCs from the stem cell graft donor, obtained from the stem cell graft. The chain recombines TRBV5-1 with TRBJ2-1; no clear D. This TCR came from a human donor who donated a stem cell graft to a child with acute lymphoblastic leukemia. The CDR3 region is CASSLMSNEQFF. For the CDR3, the DNA is TGCGCCAGCAGCTTGATGTCAAATGAGCAGTTCTTC.